This T cell receptor beta chain was sequenced during a study of beta chain features in type 1 diabetes. Overall study findings and caveats: Shortening of TCRB CDR3s, moderate but significant, appeared in all four CD4+ subsets of Type 1 diabetes patients.

Points on this clone: The antigen is undetermined.

The isolated RNA, all of it, was reverse transcribed, so expressed TCRB transcripts were what got sequenced. The data were produced by immunoSEQ multiplex PCR, yet TCRdb's version contains in-frame clones alone and is incomplete. The table has roughly 70,000 clones, almost 50% seen once; the top ten hold roughly 0.65%. V was clipped by 4 bases and J by 5 bases; unmatched bases: 8. Per germline, CDR1 SGHNT and CDR2 YENEEA. This CDR3 is built from 16 residues. The chain couples TRBV11-3 to TRBJ2-3; 11 bases align to TRBD2. The material sequenced was central memory CD4+ T cells from blood. The clonotype originates from a man aged 25 to 40 with type 1 diabetes. CDR3 protein: CASSSRGSGRGDTQYF. CDR3 DNA sequence: TGTGCCAGCAGCTCCCGGGGTAGCGGGAGGGGAGATACGCAGTATTTT.